This T cell receptor (beta chain) stems from a study of shared clonotypes between healthy human individuals. General study points: It was the non-shared clonotypes that had lower generation probabilities than clonotypes shared by all four donors. The study sampled only blood, and tissue repertoires likely differ.

Germline V lookup: CDR1 SGHTA, CDR2 FQGNSA. This CDR3 has 17 residues. V lost 5 bases and J 0 bases, leaving 19 bases between the germline ends. In the case of this clone: Antigen: not known.

Naive-designated CD8 cells lacked CD45RO, were positively enriched for CCR7, and omitted terminally differentiated effector memory CD45RA+ cells. None of the donors, who were healthy HIV-negative adults, had recently had acute infections or vaccinations. The repertoire was sequenced with immunoSEQ multiplex PCR; TCRdb's copy has only in-frame clones and lacks some. This sample has around 2,000,000 clones, with just under 95% found just once. Material: naive CD8+ T cells sorted from blood. V usage is TRBV7-2 and J usage is TRBJ1-2; D ambiguous. This TCR came from a man aged 18 to 35 in good health. CDR3 bases: TGTGCCAGCAGCGCAGTCTCCCGAGGCGGAGCTAACTATGGCTACACCTTC. This sequence encodes CASSAVSRGGANYGYTF.